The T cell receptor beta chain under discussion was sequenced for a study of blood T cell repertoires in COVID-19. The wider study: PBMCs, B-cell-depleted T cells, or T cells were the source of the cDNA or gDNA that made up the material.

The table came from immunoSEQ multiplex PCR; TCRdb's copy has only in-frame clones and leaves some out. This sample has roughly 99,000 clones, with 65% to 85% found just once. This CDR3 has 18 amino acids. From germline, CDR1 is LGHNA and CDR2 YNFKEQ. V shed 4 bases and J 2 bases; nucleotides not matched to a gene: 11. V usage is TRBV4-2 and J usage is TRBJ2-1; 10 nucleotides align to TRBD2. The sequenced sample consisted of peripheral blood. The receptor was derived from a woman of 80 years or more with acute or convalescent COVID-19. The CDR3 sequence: CASSPAWGSGGTYNEQFF. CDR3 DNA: TGTGCCAGCAGCCCCGCCTGGGGTAGCGGGGGGACCTACAATGAGCAGTTCTTC.